These 5 T cell receptor delta chains came from one sample sequenced in a study of delta chains in infants with herpesvirus infections. PBMC RNA was reverse transcribed using gamma-chain- and delta-chain-specific primers. TCRdb re-called the RT-PCR reads through CATT. The table includes around 1,500 delta-chain clones, about 29% detected once. The starting material was peripheral blood, obtained at time point 1 of longitudinal follow-up. Source of these receptors: a human donor who was a Ugandan infant, either HIV-exposed or HIV-unexposed (not recorded which).

The chain recombines TRDV1 with TRDJ1; D not certain. CDR1 and CDR2 from the germline V gene are TSWWSYY and QGS. V gave up 0 bases and J gave up 9 bases, with 23 bases separating them. The CDR3 totals 17 residues. CDR3 sequence reads: CALGELSIRLSLRELIF. The CDR3 DNA is TGTGCTCTTGGGGAACTAAGTATCCGCCTGTCCCTGAGGGAACTCATCTTT.

Regarding this clone: It may be a read error: a sequence one base away is much more abundant. CDR3 in amino acids: CALGETPPFLHPTSPLWQKLIF. The CDR3 DNA reads as TGTGCTCTTGGGGAGACTCCCCCTTTCCTACACCCTACTTCTCCACTATGGCAAAAACTCATCTTT. The V gene is TRDV1, the J gene TRDJ1; 7 bases align to TRDD2. CDR1 and CDR2 (germline): TSWWSYY, QGS. The CDR3 is 22 amino acids. Trimming took 3 bases from V and 8 from J; bases not matched to a gene: 33.

In its sample, this clone is large (0.1 to 1%). The V and J genes are TRAV29/DV5 and TRDJ1, with TRDD3 identical over 11 bases. The CDR3 covers 17 residues. CDR1 is NSMFDY, CDR2 ISSIKDK, per germline. Trimming took 3 bases from V and 0 from J; bases not matched to a gene: 10. CDR3 residues: CAATTWGILSYTDKLIF. DNA for the CDR3: TGTGCAGCAACTACCTGGGGGATACTCTCGTACACCGATAAACTCATCTTT.

Comments on this clone: A much larger clone lies a single base off, so this may be a read error. This sequence joins TRDV1 and TRDJ1, with 7 bases identical to TRDD3. The CDR3 is 16 amino acids. The V gene's germline CDR1 is TSWWSYY and CDR2 QGS. J gave up 8 bases and V 5 bases, and 17 bases lay outside the gene matches. CDR3 bases: TGTGCTCTTGGGAAATCTACGTACTGGGGAGTAGCGAAACTCATCTTT. Protein product: CALGKSTYWGVAKLIF.

The rearrangement uses TRDV2 and TRDJ3, with TRDD3 identical over 8 bases. Germline CDR1 is GEAIGNYY and CDR2 is EKD. CDR3 length: 18 amino acids. J was trimmed by 0 bases and V by 2 bases; bases with no gene match: 5. CDR3: CACDILGVSSWDTRQMFF. The CDR3, as DNA: TGTGCCTGTGACATACTGGGGGTAAGCTCCTGGGACACCCGACAGATGTTTTTC.